The 21 T cell receptor beta chains below come from one sample, sequenced in a study of OX40 agonist ivuxolimab in advanced cancers. TCRdb's copy holds only in-frame clones and misses some; the assay was immunoSEQ multiplex PCR. Among about 76,000 clones listed, approximately 87% were seen once. Sample: CD4+ or CD8+ T cells sorted from blood, taken in a trial of the OX40 agonist ivuxolimab. The receptors here all came from an adult with an advanced solid tumor such as melanoma, head and neck, liver or kidney cancer.

The genes are TRBV4-1 and TRBJ2-1; D perhaps matches TRBD2 (6 bases). The germline gives CDR1 MGHRA, CDR2 YSYEKL. V was trimmed by 4 bases and J by 4 bases, leaving 14 bases between them. CDR3 size: 15 residues. The CDR3 sequence: CASSLGGGSYNEQFF. CDR3 in DNA: TGCGCCAGCAGCCTGGGGGGTGGCAGTTACAATGAGCAGTTCTTC.

The chain employs TRBV7-9 and TRBJ2-7, with a tentative D call TRBD2 (6 bases). The CDR3 is 14 amino acids. Germline values: CDR1 SEHNR, CDR2 FQNEAQ (reference sequence). With 1 base removed from V and 1 base from J, the gap between germline ends came to 8 bases. Here the CDR3 DNA reads TGTGCCAGCAGCTTAGTAGCGGATTCCTACGAGCAGTACTTC. The encoded protein is CASSLVADSYEQYF. Full variable domain (missing parts from reference TRBV7-9 and TRBJ2-7): DTGVSQNPRHKITKRGQNVTFRCDPISEHNRLYWYRQTLGQGPEFLTYFQNEAQLEKSRLLSDRFSAERPKGSFSTLEIQRTEQGDSAMYLCASSLVADSYEQYFGPGTRLTVT.

Concerning this clone itself: At one end the junction does not follow the germline gene, possibly because of a read error. J is TRBJ1-2 and V is TRBV5-1, with D possibly being TRBD1 (5 bases). The CDR3 spans 13 residues. Per the germline V gene, CDR1 is SGHRS and CDR2 is YFSETQ. The CDR3 sequence: CASSPDSSYGYTF. In DNA, the CDR3 is TGTGCCAGCAGCCCCGACAGTAGCTATGGCTACACCTTC. The whole variable domain, filled in from reference TRBV5-1 and TRBJ1-2, reads KAGVTQTPRYLIKTRGQQVTLSCSPISGHRSVSWYQQTPGQGLQFLFEYFSETQRNKGNFPGRFSGRQFSNSRSEMNVSTLELGDSALYLCASSPDSSYGYTFGSGTRLTVV.

V is TRBV2 and J is TRBJ2-7, with unresolved D. Germline V gene data show CDR1 as SNHLY and CDR2 as FYNNEI. The V end lost 0 bases, the J end lost 2 bases, and 5 bases lay between the germline ends. The CDR3 is 13 residues long. CDR3 region: CASSEAEPYEQYF. The CDR3 coding sequence is TGTGCCAGCAGTGAAGCGGAACCCTACGAGCAGTACTTC.

The V call is TRBV7-2, the J call TRBJ1-4, with 7 bases lining up with TRBD1. Looked up from germline, CDR1 is SGHTA and CDR2 is FQGNSA. Trimming cost V 6 bases and J 8 bases; bases outside gene matches: 12. This CDR3 spans 15 amino acids. Here the CDR3 DNA reads TGTGCCAGCAGTACACAACAGGGGTTAGGGGAAAAACTGTTTTTT. Translated: CASSTQQGLGEKLFF.

This clone was recorded a few times. The rearrangement uses TRBV7-3 and TRBJ2-2; the D gene is possibly TRBD2 (5 bases). Trimming left V 3 bases short and J 4 bases short, with 15 bases between. This CDR3 region has 16 residues. The germline V gene encodes CDR1 SGHTA and CDR2 FQGTGA. CDR3 coding DNA: TGTGCCAGCAGCTTCCTTGGGAGCGTTGGCACCGGGGAGCTGTTTTTT. Translating it yields CASSFLGSVGTGELFF.

The chain uses TRBV27 and TRBJ1-5; 9 positions match TRBD1. Losses at the gene ends were 2 bases for V and 7 bases for J; bases not matched to a gene: 12. In germline, CDR1 is MNHEY, CDR2 SMNVEV (reference sequence). The CDR3 loop spans 17 amino acids. The CDR3 sequence is CASSLGGDRGREQPQHF. CDR3 DNA sequence: TGTGCCAGCAGTTTAGGGGGAGACAGGGGGAGGGAGCAGCCCCAGCATTTT.

J is TRBJ1-1 and V is TRBV9, with D maybe TRBD1 (5 bases). The CDR3 consists of 14 residues. V was trimmed by 0 bases and J by 8 bases, leaving 14 bases between them. In germline, CDR1 is SGDLS, CDR2 YYNGEE. CDR3 nucleotides: TGTGCCAGCAGCGTAGAAGGCAGGCAGGGAGAAGCTTTCTTT. Translation: CASSVEGRQGEAFF.

The V gene is TRBV12-5, the J gene TRBJ2-5; either TRBD1 or TRBD2 may supply D (5 bases each). The J call is doubtful: the DNA matches TRBJ2-7 better. CDR3 size: 15 residues. Germline V CDR1 and CDR2: LGHNT, FRNRAP. CDR3 nucleotide sequence: TGTGCTAGTGGTTTGGTACGTCTGGGGGCCTACGAGCAGTACTTC. Its translation is CASGLVRLGAYEQYF.

The chain joins TRBV9 to TRBJ1-6, with TRBD1 matching over 8 bases. CDR3 size: 15 residues. CDR1 is SGDLS, CDR2 YYNGEE, per germline. Trimming removed 3 bases from V and 7 bases from J; junction bases left unmatched: 6. CDR3 DNA: TGTGCCAGCAGCGCCCCGGGACAGGCGAATTCACCCCTCCACTTT. Encoded protein: CASSAPGQANSPLHF.

The chain carries TRBV15 and TRBJ2-7; the match to TRBD1 covers 7 bases. The CDR3 has 15 residues. From germline, CDR1 is LNHNV and CDR2 YYDKDF (reference sequence). V gave up 0 bases and J gave up 3 bases; unmatched junction bases: 5. This CDR3 is CATSRDRTGFYEQYF. CDR3 in DNA: TGTGCCACCAGCAGAGATAGGACAGGATTCTACGAGCAGTACTTC.

The J gene is TRBJ2-5, the V gene TRBV5-4; 10 bases are a match to TRBD2. This CDR3 contains 16 residues. With 3 bases clipped from V and 5 bases from J, the junction kept 10 bases outside the gene matches. The germline gives CDR1 SGHNT, CDR2 YYREEE (reference sequence). The CDR3 DNA follows: TGTGCCAGCAGCTCAGGGAGCGGGAGGGATTGGGAGACCCAGTACTTC. Its translation: CASSSGSGRDWETQYF.

This chain links TRBV7-8 with TRBJ1-6; 7 positions match TRBD1. Unmatched junction bases numbered 14, after V lost 5 bases and J lost 10 bases. CDR3 size: 16 residues. CDR1 and CDR2 from the germline V gene are SGHVS and FQNEAQ. Here the CDR3 reads CASSLGQAGIGSPLHF. The CDR3 coding sequence is TGTGCCAGCAGCCTCGGACAGGCCGGAATTGGGTCACCCCTCCACTTT.

The rearrangement uses TRBV29-1 and TRBJ1-2; 7 bases align to TRBD1. The CDR3 extends over 13 amino acids. The ends lost 6 bases at V and 4 bases at J; junction bases unmatched: 8. CDR1 and CDR2 from the germline V gene are SQVTM and ANQGSEA. The CDR3 region has the DNA TGCAGCGTCAGCGGGACAGCGGGCTATGGCTACACCTTC. Translated: CSVSGTAGYGYTF. Combining the CDR3 with reference TRBV29-1 and TRBJ1-2 gives the whole variable domain SAVISQKPSRDICQRGTSLTIQCQVDSQVTMMFWYRQQPGQSLTLIATANQGSEATYESGFVIDKFPISRPNLTFSTLTVSNMSPEDSSIYLCSVSGTAGYGYTFGSGTRLTVV.

The chain uses TRBV18 and TRBJ2-4; D perhaps matches TRBD1 (6 bases). V gave up 3 bases and J gave up 1 base, with 10 bases separating them. Germline assignment: CDR1 KGHSH and CDR2 LQKENI. The CDR3 sequence is 15 residues long. CDR3: CASSPQQGAKNIQYF. As DNA, the CDR3 is TGTGCCAGCTCACCCCAGCAGGGGGCCAAAAACATTCAGTACTTC.

V is TRBV18 and J is TRBJ1-3, with D unclear. Germline CDR1 is KGHSH and CDR2 is LQKENI. Trimming removed 3 bases from V and 4 bases from J, with 13 bases in between. The CDR3 consists of 15 residues. The CDR3 sequence: CASSPRQVAGNTIYF. CDR3 DNA: TGTGCCAGCTCACCTCGGCAGGTGGCGGGAAACACCATATATTTT.

The sample holds one count of this clone. This chain uses TRBV7-3 with TRBJ2-2; D unresolved. The CDR3 is made up of 14 amino acids. Trimming shortened V by 2 bases and J by 4 bases, and 8 bases separated the two germline ends. Germline V lookup: CDR1 SGHTA, CDR2 FQGTGA. CDR3 protein: CASSLQESTGELFF. As DNA, the CDR3 is TGTGCCAGCAGCTTACAGGAGAGCACCGGGGAGCTGTTTTTT.

The chain carries TRBV29-1 and TRBJ1-2; TRBD1 matches 12 bases. The CDR3 contains 14 residues. The ends lost 7 bases at V and 6 bases at J; junction bases unmatched: 9. Germline CDR1 reads SQVTM; CDR2 reads ANQGSEA. The CDR3 protein is CSALRGQGANGYTF. CDR3 in DNA: TGCAGCGCCCTCAGGGGACAGGGGGCTAATGGCTACACCTTC.

This clone showed up just once. This sequence joins TRBV30 and TRBJ2-5; D ambiguous. CDR3 size: 13 residues. Germline values: CDR1 GTSNPN, CDR2 SVGIG (reference sequence). V dropped 0 bases and J dropped 5 bases, with 10 bases sitting between them. The DNA for the CDR3 is TGTGCCTGGAGTGTAACCTCCGCCGAGACCCAGTACTTC. Translating gives CAWSVTSAETQYF.

Only a few counts were recorded for this clone. This sequence joins TRBV18 and TRBJ2-5; TRBD1 aligns across 7 bases. V was pared by 3 bases and J by 5 bases, with 6 bases of the junction left unmatched. There are 14 residues in the CDR3. Germline V gene data show CDR1 as KGHSH and CDR2 as LQKENI. CDR3 residues: CASSPTTGRETQYF. Written as DNA, the CDR3 is TGTGCCAGCTCACCCACGACAGGGCGGGAGACCCAGTACTTC.

The chain is built from TRBV7-3 and TRBJ1-6; the D is unclear. Trimming pared 4 bases from V and 3 bases from J, leaving 10 bases between. From germline, CDR1 is SGHTA and CDR2 FQGTGA. This CDR3 has 15 residues. Here the CDR3 reads CASSSSTRYNSPLHF. The DNA for the CDR3 is TGTGCCAGCAGCTCCTCGACACGCTATAATTCACCCCTCCACTTT.